This T cell receptor (beta chain) was found in a study of graft-versus-host responses after intestinal transplantation (dated by TCRdb to the early 2020s). Turning to the overall study: The transplants that recipients received were multivisceral, liver-intestinal, or isolated intestinal. All recipients received anti-thymocyte globulin induction followed by maintenance tacrolimus and steroids for 3 to 4 years. Graft-versus-host and host-versus-graft alloreactive T cell clones were tracked in the graft, circulation and bone marrow after intestinal transplantation using bulk TCR-beta CDR3 sequencing. Alloreactive clones were identified by sequencing pre-transplant mixed lymphocyte reaction products and comparing them with unstimulated pre-transplant donor and recipient T cells. A cohort of about 25 intestinal transplant recipients, including one retransplant, was enrolled, and a few patients lacking pretransplant specimens were excluded. Donor T cell macrochimerism was defined as a peak of at least 4% donor T cells among recipient peripheral blood mononuclear cells. Instead of going to the commercial service, samples from a few later patients were sequenced in-house on an Illumina MiSeq and processed with MiXCR.

The junction shows trimming of 4 bases on V and 5 bases on J, and the gene matches do not reach 11 bases of it. CDR1 is given as SGHNT and CDR2 as YYREEE, both from the germline V gene (reference sequence). The CDR3 runs 15 residues from the cysteine to the phenylalanine. Only the CDR3 part of the read is kept: 45 bases, read in frame from the first base. Libraries were built with the immunoSEQ multiplex PCR assay. For most patients, genomic DNA was isolated with the Qiagen DNeasy Blood and Tissue Kit and sent frozen to Adaptive Biotechnologies for TCR sequencing. High-throughput TCR-beta CDR3 sequencing of genomic DNA from most patients was performed by Adaptive Biotechnologies. Turning to the authors' computational methods: Adaptive's ImmunoSEQ software was the source of the TCR sequencing data for roughly 19 patients, while a few other patients were processed with MiXCR and VDJtools. To correct CD4 versus CD8 sorting errors, sequences present in both subsets at a frequency ratio below 5:1 were removed. Because the origin of CDR3 nucleotide sequences shared between donor and recipient could not be assigned, those sequences were removed. To count as alloreactive, a clone needed at least 2-fold expansion over unstimulated cells and a minimum CFSE-low frequency of 0.002% (template counts) or 0.001% (read counts). A clone was considered mappable if detected in the sequenced pre-transplant spleen, lymph node, or MLR CFSE-low populations of the donor or recipient. Cumulative frequency of alloreactive clones was calculated as a percentage of all sequences weighted by copy number. TCRdb carries this immuneACCESS record with in-frame sequences only. Its versions omit some clonotypes, under half of them owing to an unresolved V gene in the studies checked, with the rest unexplained. Clone size and V and J calls were adopted from that table, with D and trimming inferred from the DNA. This sample has some 79,000 clones in its table, and approximately 88% of those were observed once. 0.3% to 0.4% of the sample is held by the ten biggest clonotypes.

As regards this clone: Its antigen is currently not known. No much larger clone is present one base from it, and per-base qualities are unavailable.

This specimen's time point label, interpreted: cells obtained before transplantation from donor or recipient. CD3+CD4+ and CD3+CD8+ populations were FACS-sorted from unstimulated pre-transplant donor and recipient cells taken from spleen or lymph nodes. Results the study describes overall, beyond this receptor: Peak levels of circulating GvH clones were associated with declines in HvG clones early after transplant. The relatively low number and heterogeneity of intestinal transplant patients limited the conclusions. GvH clones were found in recipient bone marrow, and some of the GvH clones appeared earlier in ileal mucosa or blood, which is consistent with an intestinal mucosal origin. Patients with donor T cell macrochimerism had high GvH to HvG T cell clonal ratios in their allografts.

The sequence is built from TRBV5-4 and TRBJ2-5; 7 middle bases align to TRBD1. The specimen comprised unstimulated CD4+ T cells sorted from spleen or lymph node cells, sampled before intestinal transplant. This TCR derives from a human donor who received an intestinal transplant. CDR3 sequence: CASSLHRGQGETQYF. The DNA reads TGTGCCAGCAGCCTACACAGGGGTCAGGGGGAGACCCAGTACTTC. Beyond the CDR3, the reference TRBV5-4 and TRBJ2-5 genes provide the residues; the full variable domain reads: ETGVTQSPTHLIKTRGQQVTLRCSSQSGHNTVSWYQQALGQGPQFIFQYYREEENGRGNFPPRFSGLQFPNYSSELNVNALELDDSALYLCASSLHRGQGETQYFGPGTRLLVL.